Listed here are 18 T cell receptor beta chains from one sample, sequenced in a study of shared clonotypes between healthy human individuals. Measured with immunoSEQ multiplex PCR; TCRdb has only the in-frame clones, and not every one. The sample carries millions of clones, about 92% recorded once. The material sequenced was naive CD4+ T cells sorted from blood. Subset in this sample: CD45RA+ positively selected. All receptors derive from a young man in good health.

V and J are TRBV7-2 and TRBJ2-1; a possible D gene is TRBD2 (6 bases). With 0 bases removed from V and 4 bases from J, the gap between germline ends came to 13 bases. The CDR3 has 16 amino acids. Germline V CDR1 and CDR2: SGHTA, FQGNSA. The CDR3 DNA follows: TGTGCCAGCAGCTTAGCGGGCGCGGGAACTTACAATGAGCAGTTCTTC. Its protein is CASSLAGAGTYNEQFF.

The chain links TRBV11-1 to TRBJ2-2; D might be TRBD1 (6 bases). This CDR3 spans 17 amino acids. Trimming stripped 4 bases from V and 2 bases from J, with 17 bases between. Germline assignment: CDR1 SGHAT and CDR2 FQDESV (reference sequence). The CDR3 DNA reads as TGTGCCAGCAGCTCCCCCGTACAGGGATCCAACACCGGGGAGCTGTTTTTT. This codes for CASSSPVQGSNTGELFF. The entire variable domain, with the rest obtained from reference TRBV11-1 and TRBJ2-2, is as follows: EAEVAQSPRYKITEKSQAVAFWCDPISGHATLYWYRQILGQGPELLVQFQDESVVDDSQLPKDRFSAERLKGVDSTLKIQPAELGDSAMYLCASSSPVQGSNTGELFFGEGSRLTVL.

V is TRBV19 and J is TRBJ2-6; TRBD1 aligns across 11 bases. CDR1 is LNHDA, CDR2 SQIVND, per germline (reference sequence). V gave up 7 bases and J gave up 1 base; unmatched junction bases: 6. This CDR3 spans 17 amino acids. The CDR3 DNA reads as TGTGCCAGTAATTCGGGACAGGGGGTTTCTGGGGCCAACGTCCTGACTTTC. Residues: CASNSGQGVSGANVLTF.

This chain uses TRBV6-5 with TRBJ1-6, with unresolved D. The CDR3 sequence is 12 residues long. V was clipped by 6 bases and J by 6 bases, with 6 bases between them. Germline loops: CDR1 MNHEY, CDR2 SVGAGI. This chain's CDR3 is CASRPLNSPLHF. CDR3 DNA: TGTGCCAGCAGGCCCCTTAATTCACCCCTCCACTTT.

This chain joins TRBV30 and TRBJ2-2; no firm D call. The germline gives CDR1 GTSNPN, CDR2 SVGIG (reference sequence). There are 17 residues in the CDR3. V lost 0 bases and J 6 bases, leaving 20 bases between the germline ends. The CDR3, as DNA: TGTGCCTGGAGTGTAAATAGGGCCTCCCGAGGCGCCGGGGAGCTGTTTTTT. Protein sequence: CAWSVNRASRGAGELFF.

Only one count was recorded for this clone. Other DNA sequences in this sample translate to the same CDR3. J is TRBJ1-1 and V is TRBV7-8; D is unresolved. The CDR3 sequence is 13 residues long. V was pared by 1 base and J by 4 bases, with 7 bases between. Germline V CDR1 and CDR2: SGHVS, FQNEAQ. The CDR3 region is CASSLGRVTEAFF. Written as DNA, the CDR3 is TGTGCCAGCAGCTTAGGGCGCGTCACTGAAGCTTTCTTT.

This chain joins TRBV29-1 and TRBJ2-7; tentatively, D is TRBD1 or TRBD2 (5 bases each). Looked up from germline, CDR1 is SQVTM and CDR2 is ANQGSEA. V lost 4 bases and J lost 6, with 22 bases in between. The CDR3 is made up of 15 amino acids. CDR3 protein: CSVGESGTAPGEQYF. The CDR3 coding sequence is TGCAGCGTTGGAGAATCCGGGACCGCCCCCGGCGAGCAGTACTTC.

This chain links TRBV21-1 with TRBJ2-5; the table gives TRBD2 as D, unverified against the DNA. TRBV21-1 is classified as a pseudogene. The CDR3 is made up of 18 amino acids. CDR3 protein: CASSNPGGKRRGQETQYF. CDR3 DNA sequence: TGTGCCAGCAGCAATCCGGGGGGGAAAAGGAGGGGCCAAGAGACCCAGTACTTC.

J is TRBJ2-3 and V is TRBV7-2; TRBD1 agrees at 8 bases. CDR3 size: 15 residues. Germline-derived CDR1 and CDR2 are SGHTA and FQGNSA. Trimming cost V 6 bases and J 4 bases; bases outside gene matches: 9. The CDR3 spells CASRGRAGGPDTQYF. The DNA of the CDR3 is TGTGCCAGCAGAGGACGGGCAGGGGGCCCAGATACGCAGTATTTT.

This rearrangement joins TRBV7-5 to TRBJ2-3; TRBD2, the table's D call, lacks a check against the DNA. TRBV7-5 counts as a pseudogene. CDR3 size: 18 residues. CDR3 loop: CARSLEASGGLSTDTQYF. CDR3 DNA: TGTGCCAGAAGCTTAGAAGCTAGCGGGGGACTAAGCACAGATACGCAGTATTTT.

This rearrangement joins TRBV28 to TRBJ1-5, with 8 nucleotides matching TRBD1. CDR3 length: 15 residues. Germline CDR1 MDHEN, CDR2 SYDVKM. V lost 5 bases and J lost 4; bases outside the gene matches: 7. CDR3 sequence: CASSARDRHNQPQHF. The CDR3 nucleotides read TGTGCCAGCAGTGCCCGGGACAGGCATAATCAGCCCCAGCATTTT.

This clone appeared a single time. V is TRBV7-2 and J is TRBJ2-1, with D perhaps TRBD2 (6 bases). The CDR3 totals 14 residues. V gave up 4 bases and J gave up 5 bases, with 12 bases separating them. Germline V gene lookup returns CDR1 SGHTA and CDR2 FQGNSA. The CDR3 region has the DNA TGTGCCAGCAGCTCCGAGGGACTCCACAATGAGCAGTTCTTC. Its protein product is CASSSEGLHNEQFF.

This chain joins TRBV7-2 and TRBJ2-5; D unclear. The end of the DNA is better explained by TRBJ2-7, so the J call may be wrong. The CDR3 extends over 13 amino acids. From germline, CDR1 is SGHTA and CDR2 FQGNSA. The CDR3 reads CASSSAVSYEQYF. Written as DNA, the CDR3 is TGTGCCAGCAGCTCGGCTGTATCCTACGAGCAGTACTTC.

V gene TRBV28 combines with J gene TRBJ1-6; unclear D gene. Between the trimmed V and J ends, which lost 5 bases and 1 base, there was a span of 15 bases. Germline CDR1 and CDR2: MDHEN and SYDVKM. This CDR3 has 17 amino acids. In nucleotides, the CDR3 is TGTGCCAGCAGTGCCGGACTCCGCAGTTCCTATAATTCACCCCTCCACTTT. This codes for CASSAGLRSSYNSPLHF.

The chain joins TRBV7-9 to TRBJ2-2, with TRBD2 identical over 8 bases. The CDR3 is made up of 17 amino acids. Germline CDR1 is SEHNR and CDR2 is FQNEAQ (reference sequence). Germline trimming cut 3 bases from V and 1 base from J; bases unmatched to any gene: 7. The CDR3 region is CASSFGGARVNTGELFF. CDR3 DNA sequence: TGTGCCAGCAGCTTCGGGGGGGCCAGAGTGAACACCGGGGAGCTGTTTTTT.

This chain uses TRBV18 with TRBJ1-2; tentative D call: TRBD1 (5 bases). V lost 3 bases to trimming and J lost 4 bases, with 15 bases between them. The germline V gene encodes CDR1 KGHSH and CDR2 LQKENI. This CDR3 comprises 15 residues. In DNA form, the CDR3 reads TGTGCCAGCTCACCTGGTGGGACGGAGGGCTATGGCTACACCTTC. Translation: CASSPGGTEGYGYTF.

This chain connects TRBV6-1 to TRBJ2-1; TRBD1 might be the D (5 bases). The CDR3 is made up of 14 amino acids. Deletions cut 4 bases from V and 7 bases from J, with 14 bases between. Germline CDR1 MNHNS, CDR2 SASEGT. The CDR3 nucleotides read TGTGCCAGCAGTGGTACAGGTTTGTGGAATGAGCAGTTCTTC. Its protein is CASSGTGLWNEQFF.

This rearrangement joins TRBV5-1 to TRBJ2-7, with unresolved D. Germline assignment: CDR1 SGHRS and CDR2 YFSETQ. This CDR3 region has 14 residues. The V and J ends lost 4 bases and 2 bases respectively, with 13 bases between them. CDR3 amino acids: CASSGSIAAYEQYF. CDR3 nucleotides: TGCGCCAGCAGCGGGTCAATAGCCGCCTACGAGCAGTACTTC.